This TCR beta chain originates from a study of blood T cells in healthy people across ages. For the second PCR, which ran for 7 to 11 cycles, a sample-barcoded 5' primer and a J-beta primer mix were used. TCRdb reprocessed the 5' RACE reads via MiXCR and lists one record per CDR3 protein. The table records 800,000 or so distinct CDR3 sequences, roughly 25% of them present only once. Study-wide findings and caveats: Because sorting was not performed, PBMCs prevented conclusive naive versus antigen-experienced comparison.

Per germline, CDR1 MGHDK and CDR2 SYGVNS. V lost 6 bases to trimming and J lost 6 bases, with 14 bases between them. This CDR3 spans 14 amino acids. Remarks on this clonotype: As yet, its antigen is unknown.

There were at least 5 micrograms of total RNA extracted from every sample. These same records also appear under a second study, on T cells of mothers and their children.

The sequence derives from a boy younger than 18 in good health. What was sequenced was blood. The chain uses TRBV25-1 and TRBJ2-2; D possibly corresponds to TRBD1 (5 bases). CDR3 in amino acids: CASSQSGSPGELFF. CDR3 coding DNA: TGTGCCAGCAGCCAATCAGGGTCCCCCGGGGAGCTGTTTTTT. The full variable domain, in which reference TRBV25-1 and TRBJ2-2 provide the parts outside the CDR3, is EADIYQTPRYLVIGTGKKITLECSQTMGHDKMYWYQQDPGMELHLIHYSYGVNSTEKGDLSSESTVSRIRTEHFPLTLESARPSHTSQYLCASSQSGSPGELFFGEGSRLTVL.